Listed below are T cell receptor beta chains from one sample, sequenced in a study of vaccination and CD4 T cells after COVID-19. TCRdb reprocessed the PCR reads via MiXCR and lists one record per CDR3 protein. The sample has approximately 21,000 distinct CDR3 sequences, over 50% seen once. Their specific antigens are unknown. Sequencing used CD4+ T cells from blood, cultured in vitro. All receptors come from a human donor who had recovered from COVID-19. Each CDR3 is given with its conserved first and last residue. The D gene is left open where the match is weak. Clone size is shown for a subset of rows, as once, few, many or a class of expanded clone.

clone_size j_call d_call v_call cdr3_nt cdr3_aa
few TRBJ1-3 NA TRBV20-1 TGCAGTGCGGCACACGGTGGGACACCTGGAAACACCATATATTTT CSAAHGGTPGNTIYF
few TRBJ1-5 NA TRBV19 TGTGCCAGTAGTATTGGTTTCAATCAGCCCCAGCATTTT CASSIGFNQPQHF
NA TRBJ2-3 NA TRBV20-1 TGCAGTGCTACCGGGAGCGGCACAGATACGCAGTATTTT CSATGSGTDTQYF
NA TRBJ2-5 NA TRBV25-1 TGTGCCAGCAGTGAATTCATTCGGGGTGGTGTTGAGACCCAGTACTTC CASSEFIRGGVETQYF
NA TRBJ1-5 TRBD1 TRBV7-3 TGTGCCAGCAGCTTAGAACCGACAGGGCGTAGCAATCAGCCCCAGCATTTT CASSLEPTGRSNQPQHF
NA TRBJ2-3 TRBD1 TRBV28 TGTGCCAGCAGTTCGACAGGGGGGGCAAGCACAGATACGCAGTATTTT CASSSTGGASTDTQYF
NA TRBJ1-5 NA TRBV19 TGTGCCAGTAGTATTTCCGGGGGGAATCCCCAGCATTTT CASSISGGNPQHF
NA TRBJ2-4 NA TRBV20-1 TGCAGTGCTAGACAGACTACCCTAATGGGCATTCAGTACTTC CSARQTTLMGIQYF
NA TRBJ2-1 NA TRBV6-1 TGTGCCAGCAAGCCGACTCGGGACATGTGGGGTGAGCAGTTCTTC CASKPTRDMWGEQFF
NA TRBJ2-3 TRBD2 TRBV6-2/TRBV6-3 TGTGCCAGCTCTATTCCGGGACTAGTGGATTTT CASSIPGLVDF
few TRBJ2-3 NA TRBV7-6 TGTGCCAGCAGCTTAGGTGGGAGTGGTACGCAGTATTTT CASSLGGSGTQYF
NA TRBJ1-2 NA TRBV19 TGTGCCAGTAGTATATTAGGAACAGGGAGAAGCTATGGCTACACCTTC CASSILGTGRSYGYTF
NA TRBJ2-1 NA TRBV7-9 TGTGCCAGCAGCTTTCCCAGCTACAATGAGCAGTTCTTC CASSFPSYNEQFF
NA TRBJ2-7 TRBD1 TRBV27 TGTGCCAGCAGTCCCGGACAGGGTACCGGACCCTACGAGCAGTACTTC CASSPGQGTGPYEQYF
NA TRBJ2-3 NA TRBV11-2 TGTGCCAGCAGCTTATGGGGAGGCACAGATACGCAGTATTTT CASSLWGGTDTQYF
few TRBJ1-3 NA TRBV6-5 TGTGCCAGCAGTTCAGGGGTGAACACCATATATTTT CASSSGVNTIYF
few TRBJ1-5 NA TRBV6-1 TGTGCCAGCAGGGGGGGGACCGACAATCAGCCCCAGCATTTT CASRGGTDNQPQHF
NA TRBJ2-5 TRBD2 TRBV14 TGTGCCAGCAGCCAAGTTCCACGGGAGGGGACCCAGTACTTC CASSQVPREGTQYF
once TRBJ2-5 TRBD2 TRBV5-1 TGCGCCAGCAGCCCCTCCCCGGGGGGGTTTGGGGAGACCCAGTACTTC CASSPSPGGFGETQYF
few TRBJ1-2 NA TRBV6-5 TGTGCCAGCAGTTACTCGTATGGAGGTCTGAGTGGCTACACCTTC CASSYSYGGLSGYTF
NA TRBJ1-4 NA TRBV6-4 TGTGCCAGCAGTGAAGGCGCAACTAATGAAAAACTGTTTTTT CASSEGATNEKLFF
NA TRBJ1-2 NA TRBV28 TGTGCCAGCAGTCAGACGGAGATGACTGGCTACACCTTC CASSQTEMTGYTF
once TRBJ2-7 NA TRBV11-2 TGTGCCAGCAGCTTAGTGGCCGGACGCTACGAGCAGTACTTC CASSLVAGRYEQYF
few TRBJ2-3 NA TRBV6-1 TGTGCCAGCAGTGTTGGGGCATTGGCGGGGTCCTTGTCAGATACGCAGTATTTT CASSVGALAGSLSDTQYF
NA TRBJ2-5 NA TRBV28 TGTGCCAGCAGTTTCCTAGCCGCGTTTCGGGAGACCCAGTACTTC CASSFLAAFRETQYF
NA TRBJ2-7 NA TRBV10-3 TGTGCCATCAGTGCCCGAAGTTCCAGGTTCGAGCAGTACTTC CAISARSSRFEQYF
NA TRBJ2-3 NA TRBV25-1 TGTGCCAGCAGTGGGCCAGGGATGGGCGGAGATACGCAGTATTTT CASSGPGMGGDTQYF
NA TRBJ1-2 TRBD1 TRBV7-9 TGTGCCAGCAGCCAAGCGACAGGGAGAGAAGGCTACACCTTC CASSQATGREGYTF
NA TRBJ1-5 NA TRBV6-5 TGTGCCAGCAGTTCCACCAGTCCCAATCAGCCCCAGCATTTT CASSSTSPNQPQHF
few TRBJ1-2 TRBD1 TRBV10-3 TGTGCCATCAGTGGGGGACAGGGTGGCGCCGGCTATGGCTACACCTTC CAISGGQGGAGYGYTF
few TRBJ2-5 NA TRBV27 TGTGCCAGCAGTTTGCAAGGAGGGGCTTTCAAGGAGACCCAGTACTTC CASSLQGGAFKETQYF
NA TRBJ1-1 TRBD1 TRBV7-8 TGTGCCAGCAGCTTCTGGGACAGGGCCACTGAAGCTTTCTTT CASSFWDRATEAFF
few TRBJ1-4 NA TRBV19 TGTGCCAGTAGTCCTCAGAGTAAAGCTAATGAAAAACTGTTTTTT CASSPQSKANEKLFF
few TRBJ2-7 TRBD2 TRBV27 TGTGCCAGCAGTTCCGGCTCCGGGGCTAGCGGGGGTCTTTACGAGCAGTACTTC CASSSGSGASGGLYEQYF
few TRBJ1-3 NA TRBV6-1 TGTGCCAGCAGTGGTACAGGGTCTGCTGGAAACACCATATATTTT CASSGTGSAGNTIYF
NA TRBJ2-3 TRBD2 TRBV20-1 TGCAGTGCTAGGACCGGGACTACATACGCAGATACGCAGTATTTT CSARTGTTYADTQYF
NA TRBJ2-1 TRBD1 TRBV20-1 TGCAGTGCTAGAGATCGGACAGGGTACAATGAGCAGTTCTTC CSARDRTGYNEQFF
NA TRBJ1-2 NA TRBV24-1 TGTGCCACCAGTGTCGGTGGAACCTATGGCTACACCTTC CATSVGGTYGYTF
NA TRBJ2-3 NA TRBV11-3 TGTGCCAGCAGCTTATTTTCAGATACGCAGTATTTT CASSLFSDTQYF
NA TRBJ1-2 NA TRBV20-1 TGCAGTGCTCGGACAGTGCCCCTTAACTATGGCTACACCTTC CSARTVPLNYGYTF
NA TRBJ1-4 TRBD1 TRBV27 TGTGCCAGCAGTCCCGGGACAGGGGAGGAAAAACTGTTTTTT CASSPGTGEEKLFF
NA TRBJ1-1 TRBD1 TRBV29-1 TGCAGCGTTGAGTCAGGACAGGCTAACACTGAAGCTTTCTTT CSVESGQANTEAFF
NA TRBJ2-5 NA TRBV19 TGTGCCAGTAGTCCACAGGGTAGGAAAGAGACCCAGTACTTC CASSPQGRKETQYF
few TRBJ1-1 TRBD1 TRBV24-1 TGTGCCACCAGTGGACAGGGCCCTGAAGCTTTCTTT CATSGQGPEAFF
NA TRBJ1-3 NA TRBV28 TGTGCCAGCAGTTTTAGGGCCAGTGCCGGAAACACCATATATTTT CASSFRASAGNTIYF
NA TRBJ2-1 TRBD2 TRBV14 TGTGCCAGCAGCCCCTTGGGAGGGACCACTAGCGGAGGGTACAATGAGCAGCTCTTC CASSPLGGTTSGGYNEQLF
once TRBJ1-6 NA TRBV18 TGTGCCAGCTCACCAGGACCGGGGTATTCACCCCTCCACTTT CASSPGPGYSPLHF
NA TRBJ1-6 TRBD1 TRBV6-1 TGTGCCAGCTGCAACTCGGGACAGGGCTCTAATTCACCCCTCCACTTT CASCNSGQGSNSPLHF
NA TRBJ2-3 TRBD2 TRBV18 TGTGCCAGCTCGACTAGCGGAAGCACAGATACGCAGTATTTT CASSTSGSTDTQYF
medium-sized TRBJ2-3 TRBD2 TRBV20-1 TGCAGTGCTAGATTATCCAGCGGGAGGGATACGCAGTATTTT CSARLSSGRDTQYF
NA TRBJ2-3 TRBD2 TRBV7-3 TGTGCCAGCAGCTTAACGCGGGGGGGCACAGATACGCAGTATTTT CASSLTRGGTDTQYF
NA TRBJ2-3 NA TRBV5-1 TGCGCCAGCAGCTTGGGGGGTAGCGGCACAGATACGCAGTATTTT CASSLGGSGTDTQYF
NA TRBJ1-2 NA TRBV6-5 TGTGCCAGCAGTTCCTTTCATGAGCCTAACTATGGCTACACCTTC CASSSFHEPNYGYTF
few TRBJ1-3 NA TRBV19 TGTGCCAGTAGTACCCCCTATGGGGGGCAAGGAGGCACCATATATTTT CASSTPYGGQGGTIYF
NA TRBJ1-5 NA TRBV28 TGTGCCAGCAGTTTACCGGGTCGGGGTCCCCTTGGGAATCAGCCCCAGCATTTT CASSLPGRGPLGNQPQHF
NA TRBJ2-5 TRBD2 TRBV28 TGTGCCAGCTTGGAACGGGAGGGTCCCGGGACCCAGTACTTC CASLEREGPGTQYF
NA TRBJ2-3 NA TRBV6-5 TGTGCCAGCAGTTACCGTTTCGGTCCCAAAGTTTGGGGGCGCACAGATACGCAGTATTTT CASSYRFGPKVWGRTDTQYF
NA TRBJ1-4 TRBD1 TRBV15 TGTGCCACCAGCAGAGTGGGGACAGGGCGCGAAAAACTGTTTTTT CATSRVGTGREKLFF
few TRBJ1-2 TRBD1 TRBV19 TGTGCCAGTAGTAGAGGACAGGGCTACTATGGCTACACCTTC CASSRGQGYYGYTF